The 16 T cell receptor beta chains presented below share a single source sample, sequenced in a study of shared clonotypes between healthy human individuals. The table came from immunoSEQ multiplex PCR; TCRdb's copy has only in-frame clones and leaves some out. The data hold approximately 2.1 million clones, with 85% to 95% observed a single time. What was sequenced was naive CD4+ T cells from PBMCs. Subset described: CD45RA+ positively selected. These receptors all come from a man between 18 and 35 years old in good health. Some clones in this sample may be carry-over from other donors' samples.

The chain uses TRBV5-4 and TRBJ2-5, with a possible D match to TRBD2 (5 bases). Germline V gene sequence: CDR1 SGHNT, CDR2 YYREEE (reference sequence). This CDR3 contains 14 residues. V was cut by 3 bases and J by 4 bases, with 13 bases left in between. CDR3 DNA sequence: TGTGCCAGCAGCTCGGGGAGTAGTAGAGAGACCCAGTACTTC. Its protein is CASSSGSSRETQYF.

The rearrangement joins TRBV7-3 to TRBJ1-1; no clear D. The CDR3 has 13 residues. In germline, CDR1 is SGHTA, CDR2 FQGTGA. V lost 5 bases, J lost 4 bases, and 11 bases lay in between. The CDR3 sequence: CASSQAEGTEAFF. The CDR3 DNA sequence: TGTGCCAGCAGCCAAGCGGAGGGCACTGAAGCTTTCTTT.

The J gene is TRBJ2-1, the V gene TRBV7-2; 10 bases line up with TRBD2. Germline CDR1 reads SGHTA; CDR2 reads FQGNSA. CDR3 length equals 15 residues. The trim removed 1 base at V and 10 bases at J, leaving 7 bases unmatched. The CDR3 spells CASSLVPSGRAEQFF. The CDR3 DNA sequence: TGTGCCAGCAGCTTAGTCCCTAGCGGGAGAGCCGAGCAGTTCTTC.

The chain recombines TRBV30 with TRBJ1-2; 8 bases line up with TRBD1. This CDR3 is built from 15 residues. The ends lost 3 bases at V and 8 bases at J; junction bases unmatched: 14. In germline, CDR1 is GTSNPN, CDR2 SVGIG (reference sequence). CDR3 in DNA: TGTGCCTGGAGGTTAATGACAGGGGCCCTAGAGGGCTACACCTTC. Protein sequence: CAWRLMTGALEGYTF.

The chain carries TRBV6-5 and TRBJ1-5, with 7 bases identical to TRBD1. CDR3 size: 15 residues. The germline V gene has CDR1 MNHEY and CDR2 SVGAGI. Unmatched junction bases numbered 9, after V lost 6 bases and J lost 4 bases. The CDR3 reads CASSLNRGVNQPQHF. CDR3 in DNA: TGTGCCAGCAGCCTTAACAGGGGAGTGAATCAGCCCCAGCATTTT.

This chain links TRBV6-1 with TRBJ2-7; 8 bases line up with TRBD2. V gave up 2 bases and J gave up 1 base; unmatched junction bases: 10. Germline CDR1 is MNHNS and CDR2 is SASEGT. The length of the CDR3 is 17 residues. In nucleotides, the CDR3 is TGTGCCAGCAGTGAACCCACCTGGACTAGCCCTTCCTACGAGCAGTACTTC. Translated, it gives CASSEPTWTSPSYEQYF.

There are a few counts of this clone. V usage is TRBV29-1 and J usage is TRBJ1-1; D possibly corresponds to TRBD1 (5 bases). CDR1 SQVTM and CDR2 ANQGSEA come from the germline V gene. CDR3 length: 15 residues. Trimming took off 6 bases at V and 0 bases at J, with 17 bases between the two ends. As DNA, the CDR3 is TGCAGCGTCCAATACACGACAGACATGAACACTGAAGCTTTCTTT. Translated, it gives CSVQYTTDMNTEAFF.

J is TRBJ1-3 and V is TRBV7-9; D not certain. Trimming took off 5 bases at V and 8 bases at J, with 22 bases between the two ends. CDR3 size: 16 residues. Per the germline V gene, CDR1 is SEHNR and CDR2 is FQNEAQ (reference sequence). The CDR3 sequence is CASSAAKDLTRDTIYF. The CDR3 bases are TGTGCCAGCAGCGCAGCCAAGGACCTCACCCGGGACACCATATATTTT. The variable domain in full, with the rest retrieved from reference TRBV7-9 and TRBJ1-3, is DTGVSQNPRHKITKRGQNVTFRCDPISEHNRLYWYRQTLGQGPEFLTYFQNEAQLEKSRLLSDRFSAERPKGSFSTLEIQRTEQGDSAMYLCASSAAKDLTRDTIYFGEGSWLTVV.

This chain joins TRBV30 and TRBJ1-2; D gene ambiguous. This CDR3 contains 12 residues. The V gene's germline CDR1 is GTSNPN and CDR2 SVGIG (reference sequence). The germline V and J ends were trimmed by 5 bases and 3 bases, with 10 bases remaining between them. CDR3 protein: CAWADGDYGYTF. The CDR3 region has the DNA TGTGCCTGGGCGGACGGGGACTATGGCTACACCTTC. The entire variable domain, with the rest obtained from reference TRBV30 and TRBJ1-2, is as follows: SQTIHQWPATLVQPVGSPLSLECTVEGTSNPNLYWYRQAAGRGLQLLFYSVGIGQISSEVPQNLSASRPQDRQFILSSKKLLLSDSGFYLCAWADGDYGYTFGSGTRLTVV.

The chain recombines TRBV10-3 with TRBJ2-7; TRBD2 matches 7 bases. There are 14 residues in the CDR3. J was trimmed by 7 bases and V by 6 bases; bases with no gene match: 12. Germline V gene lookup returns CDR1 ENHRY and CDR2 SYGVKD. CDR3 sequence (DNA): TGTGCCATCAGGACTAGCTCTTTGGGGGGGGAGCAGTACTTC. It translates to CAIRTSSLGGEQYF.

V is TRBV5-1 and J is TRBJ2-2, with D maybe TRBD2 (5 bases). V lost 4 bases and J 7 bases, leaving 20 bases between the germline ends. CDR3 length: 16 residues. Germline V gene data show CDR1 as SGHRS and CDR2 as YFSETQ. The CDR3 protein is CASSAVGEIFDGELFF. For the CDR3, the DNA is TGCGCCAGCAGCGCGGTCGGGGAGATTTTCGACGGGGAGCTGTTTTTT.

The chain has TRBV7-8 and TRBJ1-4, with no clear D. V dropped 1 base and J dropped 0 bases, with 9 bases sitting between them. Germline V gives CDR1 SGHVS, CDR2 FQNEAQ. The CDR3 length is 16 residues. The CDR3 protein is CASSLVQIPTNEKLFF. CDR3 sequence (DNA): TGTGCCAGCAGCTTAGTTCAGATACCAACTAATGAAAAACTGTTTTTT. Full variable domain (outside the CDR3, taken from reference TRBV7-8 and TRBJ1-4): GAGVSQSPRYKVAKRGQDVALRCDPISGHVSLFWYQQALGQGPEFLTYFQNEAQLDKSGLPSDRFFAERPEGSVSTLKIQRTQQEDSAVYLCASSLVQIPTNEKLFFGSGTQLSVL.

The V call is TRBV5-1, the J call TRBJ2-7, with 7 bases that match TRBD1. Germline loops: CDR1 SGHRS, CDR2 YFSETQ. V shed 3 bases, J shed 3 bases, and the junction held 9 bases outside the gene matches. There are 15 residues in the CDR3. CDR3 amino acids: CASSYSGTVNYEQYF. DNA of the CDR3: TGCGCCAGCAGCTATTCCGGGACAGTGAACTACGAGCAGTACTTC.

V usage is TRBV6-1 and J usage is TRBJ2-7; TRBD2 matches at 13 bases. This CDR3 is built from 13 residues. Unmatched junction bases numbered 4, after V lost 11 bases and J lost 3 bases. CDR1 is MNHNS, CDR2 SASEGT, per germline. CDR3: CAGGTSGVYEQYF. The DNA for the CDR3 is TGTGCCGGGGGGACTAGCGGGGTCTACGAGCAGTACTTC.

The rearrangement links TRBV9 to TRBJ2-3; D not resolved. This CDR3 has 15 residues. Between the trimmed V and J ends, which lost 0 bases and 7 bases, there was a span of 15 bases. Germline V gene lookup returns CDR1 SGDLS and CDR2 YYNGEE. CDR3 nucleotide sequence: TGTGCCAGCAGCGTAGATGGCTATCCACCAAATACGCAGTATTTT. It specifies CASSVDGYPPNTQYF.

This clone was detected once. The genes are TRBV9 and TRBJ2-3, with D possibly being TRBD1 (5 bases). Per the germline V gene, CDR1 is SGDLS and CDR2 is YYNGEE. The CDR3 loop spans 14 amino acids. The ends were cut back, 6 bases at V and 1 base at J, with 12 bases in the middle. The CDR3 sequence: CASKKGRGTDTQYF. In DNA, the CDR3 is TGTGCCAGCAAGAAGGGCAGGGGCACAGATACGCAGTATTTT.